This T cell receptor beta chain was recovered during a study of cytomegalovirus exposure and HLA in healthy donors. The CDR3 is 13 residues long. Germline V gene lookup returns CDR1 LNHNV and CDR2 YYDKDF (reference sequence). V dropped 5 bases and J dropped 3; count of bases not matched to a gene: 1. Points from the study as a whole: A few CMV-associated chains proved CMV antigen-specific in vitro. Investigators reported approximately 150 TCR beta chains as tied to cytomegalovirus. Apart from CMV serostatus, no immune exposure information was available. An analysis was carried out later, and it reportedly showed fewer N-insertions in an Asian-associated ancestry cluster than the approximately 670-donor mean.

A note on this clone: What it recognizes is unknown. The identical CDR3 is also encoded by other nucleotide sequences in the sample.

In the PCR, 60 Vbeta and 13 Jbeta primers were used. Clones were sequenced by immunoSEQ multiplex PCR, and TCRdb holds only the in-frame ones, with some missing. This table has about 160,000 clones, around 80% appearing once. The chain carries TRBV15 and TRBJ2-7; TRBD1 matches 10 bases. Sequencing was carried out using PBMCs. The sequence was collected from a man between 35 and 55 years old in good health and CMV-seronegative. The chain's CDR3 is CATSRDRGYEQYF. The CDR3 DNA sequence: TGTGCCACCAGCCGGGACAGGGGCTACGAGCAGTACTTC.